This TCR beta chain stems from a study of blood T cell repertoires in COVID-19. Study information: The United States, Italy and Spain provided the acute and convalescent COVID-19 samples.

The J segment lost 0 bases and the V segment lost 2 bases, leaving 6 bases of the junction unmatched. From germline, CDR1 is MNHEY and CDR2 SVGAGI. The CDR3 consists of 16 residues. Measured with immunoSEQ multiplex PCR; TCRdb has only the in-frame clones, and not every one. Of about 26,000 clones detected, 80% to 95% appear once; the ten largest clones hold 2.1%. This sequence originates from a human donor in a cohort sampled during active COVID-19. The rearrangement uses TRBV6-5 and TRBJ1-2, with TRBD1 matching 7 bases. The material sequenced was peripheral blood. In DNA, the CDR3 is TGTGCCAGCAGTTACGGACGGGACAGAGCTAACTATGGCTACACCTTC. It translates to CASSYGRDRANYGYTF.